Presented here are 18 T cell receptor beta chains from one specimen sequenced in a study of regulatory T cells in long-lasting Graves disease. Construction of TCR beta libraries relied on iRepertoire HTBI primers and on Arm-PCR targeting CDR3 regions. Each CDR3 protein gets one entry after TCRdb re-called the multiplex PCR reads with MiXCR. The sample lists roughly 700,000 distinct CDR3 sequences, 25% to 35% occurring once. Time point defined: persistent/refractory GD, antithyroid drugs over 5 years with positive TRAb. With RNA extracted from PBMCs as input, the TCR library was made. The sequencing used peripheral blood mononuclear cells (PBMCs), collected when the disease was refractory, from a patient treated with antithyroid drugs. The receptors stem from a female donor with Graves disease.

CDR3 loop: CSARDLGTSGSLQFF. CDR3 bases: TGCAGTGCTAGAGATCTAGGGACTAGCGGGAGCCTGCAGTTCTTC. The V and J genes are TRBV20-1 and TRBJ2-1; 14 nucleotides agree with TRBD2. With 0 bases clipped from V and 12 bases from J, the junction kept 7 bases outside the gene matches. From germline, CDR1 is DFQATT and CDR2 SNEGSKA (reference sequence). The CDR3 is made up of 15 amino acids.

In this sample, this clonotype turned up a few times. The chain combines TRBV12-3 or TRBV12-4 with TRBJ1-1, with TRBD1 identical over 7 bases. With 6 bases clipped from V and 0 bases from J, the junction kept 4 bases outside the gene matches. The CDR3 loop spans 14 amino acids. In DNA form, the CDR3 reads TGTGCCAGCAGACGGGACAGCATGAACACTGAAGCTTTCTTT. It yields the protein CASRRDSMNTEAFF.

Many counts were recorded for this clonotype. V and J are TRBV6-1 and TRBJ2-2; D is unresolved. Germline V lookup: CDR1 MNHNS, CDR2 SASEGT. The CDR3 sequence is 13 residues long. The V end was cut by 8 bases, the J end by 7 bases, with 14 bases between. The CDR3 nucleotides read TGTGCCAGCCTAAGTCAGAATAGCGGGGAGCTGTTTTTT. It yields the protein CASLSQNSGELFF.

This rearrangement joins TRBV3-1 to TRBJ2-7, with 7 bases fitting TRBD1. The CDR3 spans 14 residues. The V gene end was trimmed by 4 bases and the J gene end by 3 bases; junction bases not matched to a gene: 6. Germline CDR1 LGHDT, CDR2 YNNKEL (reference sequence). CDR3 DNA sequence: TGTGCCAGCAGCCGAGGGACAGCCTTCTACGAGCAGTACTTC. This gives the protein CASSRGTAFYEQYF.

This clonotype has only a few counts. At one end the junction does not follow the germline gene, possibly because of a read error. The chain combines TRBV11-2 with TRBJ2-7; 13 bases are a match to TRBD2. Germline V lookup: CDR1 SGHAT, CDR2 FQNNGV. The CDR3 covers 15 residues. As DNA, the CDR3 is TGTGCCAGCAGCTTAGATCTCGGACTAGCGGGAGCCGCTCGATTT. Its translation is CASSLDLGLAGAARF.

This clonotype turned up a few times. V usage is TRBV6-1 and J usage is TRBJ1-5; maybe TRBD1 (5 bases). With 8 bases removed from V and 3 bases from J, the gap between germline ends came to 14 bases. The CDR3 contains 14 residues. CDR1 and CDR2 (germline): MNHNS, SASEGT. CDR3 protein: CASRKGRVNQPQHF. CDR3 DNA sequence: TGTGCCAGCCGTAAGGGCAGGGTCAATCAGCCCCAGCATTTT.

This clonotype was detected only a few times. V gene TRBV11-2 combines with J gene TRBJ2-7, with 7 bases identical to TRBD1. The germline gives CDR1 SGHAT, CDR2 FQNNGV. CDR3 length equals 14 residues. Losses at the gene ends were 7 bases for V and 3 bases for J; bases not matched to a gene: 9. The CDR3 spells CASNSTGQCYEQYF. The CDR3 DNA sequence: TGTGCCAGCAACTCCACGGGACAGTGCTACGAGCAGTACTTC.

This clonotype was counted a few times. The V and J genes are TRBV6-1 and TRBJ2-7; possible D gene TRBD1, 6 bases. Germline V gives CDR1 MNHNS, CDR2 SASEGT. The CDR3 covers 13 residues. V was trimmed by 6 bases and J by 2 bases, leaving 11 bases between them. CDR3 in amino acids: CASRQRQAYEQYF. The CDR3 DNA follows: TGTGCCAGCAGACAAAGACAGGCCTACGAGCAGTACTTC.

This clonotype was seen a handful of times. The chain has TRBV27 and TRBJ1-1, with D maybe TRBD1 (6 bases). The germline V and J ends were trimmed by 5 bases and 10 bases, with 17 bases remaining between them. The CDR3 loop spans 13 amino acids. The V gene's germline CDR1 is MNHEY and CDR2 SMNVEV (reference sequence). CDR3 loop: CASSPPYRVVAFF. In DNA form, the CDR3 reads TGTGCCAGCAGTCCGCCCTACAGGGTAGTAGCTTTCTTT.

Comment on this clonotype: Given a far larger clone just one base away, this is likely a sequencing read error. CDR3 protein: CASSLRHSGASYEQYF. The CDR3 DNA follows: TGCGCCAGCAGCCTTCGCCATAGCGGGGCCTCCTACGAGCAGTACTTC. J is TRBJ2-3 and V is TRBV5-1, with 8 positions matching TRBD2. The J call may be mistaken, given a closer DNA end match to TRBJ2-7. The CDR3 length is 16 residues. Germline values: CDR1 SGHRS, CDR2 YFSETQ.

The J gene is TRBJ1-1, the V gene TRBV20-1; 7 nucleotides match TRBD1. Trimming cost V 0 bases and J 4 bases; bases outside gene matches: 5. This CDR3 comprises 14 residues. CDR1 is DFQATT, CDR2 SNEGSKA, per germline (reference sequence). CDR3 sequence reads: CSARDPQGGTEAFF. Written as DNA, the CDR3 is TGCAGTGCTAGAGATCCCCAGGGGGGCACTGAAGCTTTCTTT.

At least ten counts were recorded for this clonotype. The rearrangement joins TRBV7-2 to TRBJ2-5, with 9 bases that match TRBD2. This CDR3 has 15 amino acids. V lost 3 bases and J lost 5; bases outside the gene matches: 7. Germline CDR1 is SGHTA and CDR2 is FQGNSA. CDR3 in DNA: TGTGCCAGCAGCTTGGGCGGGAGGGCCGCCGAGACCCAGTACTTC. This sequence encodes CASSLGGRAAETQYF. The entire variable domain, with the rest obtained from reference TRBV7-2 and TRBJ2-5, is as follows: GAGVSQSPSNKVTEKGKDVELRCDPISGHTALYWYRQSLGQGLEFLIYFQGNSAPDKSGLPSDRFSAERTGGSVSTLTIQRTQQEDSAVYLCASSLGGRAAETQYFGPGTRLLVL.

The J gene is TRBJ2-7, the V gene TRBV4-2; weak D call: TRBD2 (7 bases). This CDR3 is 14 amino acids long. Germline assignment: CDR1 LGHNA and CDR2 YNFKEQ. V was pared by 8 bases and J by 1 base, with 15 bases between. The CDR3 region has the DNA TGTGCCAGCGGGGGCGGGAGAAGGTCCTACGAGCAGTACTTC. It yields the protein CASGGGRRSYEQYF.

This clonotype was detected ten times or more. V usage is TRBV6-1 and J usage is TRBJ2-5; TRBD2 matches at 7 bases. Trimming at V came to 5 bases and at J to 5 bases, leaving 29 bases not matched to a gene. The CDR3 contains 21 residues. The V gene's germline CDR1 is MNHNS and CDR2 SASEGT. The CDR3 nucleotides are TGTGCCAGCAGTCTACGGACCGAGCGGGGTGAGGGGATGAGGATGGTGGAGACCCAGTACTTC. Translating it yields CASSLRTERGEGMRMVETQYF.

The rearrangement uses TRBV20-1 and TRBJ1-3, with a weak D call TRBD1 (5 bases). With 3 bases removed from V and 2 bases from J, the gap between germline ends came to 17 bases. Germline CDR1 DFQATT, CDR2 SNEGSKA (reference sequence). The CDR3 runs to 16 residues. This CDR3 is CSASLLGLGAGNTIYF. Written as DNA, the CDR3 is TGCAGTGCTAGCCTTTTAGGCCTAGGGGCTGGAAACACCATATATTTT.

This clonotype was recorded a few times. V and J are TRBV20-1 and TRBJ2-7; the match to TRBD1 covers 7 bases. J gave up 0 bases and V 6 bases, and 5 bases lay outside the gene matches. The CDR3 extends over 13 amino acids. CDR1 is DFQATT, CDR2 SNEGSKA, per germline (reference sequence). This chain's CDR3 is CSAVGDSSYEQYF. The CDR3 coding sequence is TGCAGTGCCGTCGGGGACAGCTCCTACGAGCAGTACTTC.

This clonotype was counted between two and nine times. V usage is TRBV29-1 and J usage is TRBJ1-5, with D uncertain. Trimming stripped 4 bases from V and 1 base from J, with 8 bases between. CDR1 is SQVTM, CDR2 ANQGSEA, per germline. The CDR3 loop spans 13 amino acids. CDR3 in DNA: TGCAGCGTTGCCTTAGGGAGCAATCAGCCCCAGCATTTT. This sequence encodes CSVALGSNQPQHF.

The V call is TRBV6-1, the J call TRBJ1-3, with no clear D. This CDR3 comprises 15 residues. CDR1 MNHNS and CDR2 SASEGT come from the germline V gene. V was trimmed by 7 bases and J by 3 bases, leaving 16 bases between them. The CDR3 coding sequence is TGTGCCAGCACTCTCCGTGGGGAGAGTGGAAACACCATATATTTT. Translation: CASTLRGESGNTIYF.